Listed below are T cell receptor beta chains from one sample, sequenced in a study of CD4 T cells in relation to SARS-CoV-2 and coronaviruses. The data were produced by immunoSEQ multiplex PCR, yet TCRdb's version contains in-frame clones alone and is incomplete. The sample comprises roughly 36,000 clones, 80% to 90% of which are singletons, and around 3.3% rests with the top ten. Material for sequencing was memory CD4+ T cells from PBMCs. These receptors were collected from an adult with COVID-19. CDR3s include the opening cysteine and the closing phenylalanine or tryptophan. A D gene is named only where the DNA matches it firmly. For some rows the clone size is stated as once, few or many, or as a class when expanded; others skip it.

- TRBD1 TRBJ2-6 TRBV5-1 CASSVTGASGANVLTF TGCGCCAGCAGCGTGACAGGGGCTTCTGGGGCCAACGTCCTGACTTTC
- TRBD1 TRBJ2-7 TRBV18 CASSPVAGTGGGEQYF TGTGCCAGCTCACCGGTCGCAGGGACAGGGGGCGGAGAGCAGTACTTC
- TRBD2 TRBJ2-1 TRBV28 CASSGLAGYNEQFF TGTGCCAGCAGTGGACTAGCGGGATACAATGAGCAGTTCTTC
- TRBD2 TRBJ2-3 TRBV28 CASSGAGTSGIDTQYF TGTGCCAGCAGTGGGGCCGGGACTAGCGGGATTGATACGCAGTATTTT
- - TRBJ1-6 TRBV19 CASSISRGASSPLHF TGTGCCAGTAGTATAAGTCGGGGGGCGTCTTCACCCCTCCACTTT
- TRBD2 TRBJ2-5 TRBV7-6 CASSSGFWTSASQETQYF TGTGCCAGCAGCAGCGGCTTCTGGACTAGTGCGAGCCAAGAGACCCAGTACTTC
- TRBD1 TRBJ2-7 TRBV7-2 CASRSGTGGYEQYF TGTGCCAGCAGGTCCGGGACAGGGGGCTACGAGCAGTACTTC
- TRBD2 TRBJ2-2 TRBV5-1 CASSLGRSGSRTGELFF TGCGCCAGCAGCTTGGGGCGTAGCGGGAGCAGGACCGGGGAGCTGTTTTTT
few - TRBJ1-6 TRBV28 CASMVGYQGGTYNSPLHF TGTGCCAGCATGGTGGGGTATCAGGGAGGAACCTATAATTCACCCCTCCACTTT
- TRBD2 TRBJ2-7 TRBV18 CASSPRTSGEQYF TGTGCCAGCTCACCCCGGACTAGCGGGGAGCAGTACTTC
- - TRBJ2-1 TRBV28 CASSLGGAGYNEQFF TGTGCCAGCAGTTTAGGAGGAGCGGGCTACAATGAGCAGTTCTTC
once - TRBJ2-7 TRBV27 CASTNRQDSYEQYF TGTGCCAGCACCAACCGACAGGACTCCTACGAGCAGTACTTC
- - TRBJ2-1 TRBV5-4 CASSPNYDMYNEQFF TGTGCCAGCAGCCCGAACTACGACATGTACAATGAGCAGTTCTTC
once - TRBJ1-4 TRBV5-4 CASSLSPLREKLFF TGTGCCAGCAGCTTGTCTCCCCTGCGGGAAAAACTGTTTTTT
- - TRBJ1-2 TRBV24-1 CATSVTDRYGYTF TGTGCCACCAGTGTTACGGACAGATATGGCTACACCTTC
- - TRBJ1-4 TRBV11-2 CASSLGTQVINEKLFF TGTGCCAGCAGCTTAGGGACACAGGTGATTAATGAAAAACTGTTTTTT
- - TRBJ1-5 TRBV3-1/TRBV3-2 CASSRGRPDEQPQHF TGTGCCAGCAGCCGGGGCCGACCCGACGAGCAGCCCCAGCATTTT
once - TRBJ1-2 TRBV28 CASSPRQYPFYGYTF TGTGCCAGCAGTCCCCGACAGTACCCCTTCTATGGCTACACCTTC
- - TRBJ1-5 TRBV21-1 CASSKNRGSNQPQHF TGTGCCAGCAGCAAGAACAGGGGATCCAATCAGCCCCAGCATTTT
- TRBD1 TRBJ2-1 TRBV29-1 CSVTNRGSGNEQFF TGCAGCGTGACGAACAGGGGATCTGGGAATGAGCAGTTCTTC
- - TRBJ2-3 TRBV10-1 CASTRTPGGPESDTDTQYF TGCGCCAGCACCAGGACCCCCGGAGGGCCTGAGAGTGACACAGATACGCAGTATTTT
- - TRBJ2-7 TRBV19 CASRPYGKENYEQYF TGTGCCAGTAGGCCGTACGGAAAGGAGAACTACGAGCAGTACTTC
- TRBD2 TRBJ2-7 TRBV4-2 CASSQGWNRGGSEQYF TGTGCCAGCAGCCAAGGCTGGAACCGGGGGGGCTCCGAGCAGTACTTC
- - TRBJ2-7 TRBV7-9 CASSPRKSLSYEQYF TGTGCCAGCAGCCCCCGAAAGTCCCTCTCCTACGAGCAGTACTTC
- - TRBJ2-1 TRBV11-2 CASRSGRLIEQFF TGTGCCAGCAGATCGGGACGGCTCATCGAGCAGTTCTTC
- - TRBJ2-7 TRBV19 CASSNPISYEQYF TGTGCCAGTAGTAACCCCATCTCCTACGAGCAGTACTTC
- - TRBJ1-2 TRBV19 CASRPRDNYGYTF TGTGCCAGTAGGCCCAGGGATAACTATGGCTACACCTTC
- - TRBJ2-7 TRBV27 CASSFQNRPAYEQYF TGTGCCAGCAGTTTTCAGAACAGGCCAGCCTACGAGCAGTACTTC
- - TRBJ2-3 TRBV19 CASSNSASTDTQYF TGTGCCAGTAGTAATAGCGCTAGCACAGATACGCAGTATTTT
- TRBD2 TRBJ2-2 TRBV11-2 CASSATSGFGELFF TGTGCCAGCAGCGCGACTAGCGGGTTCGGGGAGCTGTTTTTT
- - TRBJ2-1 TRBV5-4 CASSSDGRLSSYNEQFF TGTGCCAGCAGCTCGGATGGACGTTTGAGCTCCTACAATGAGCAGTTCTTC
- TRBD1 TRBJ2-5 TRBV7-6 CASSWGQGILETQYF TGTGCCAGCAGCTGGGGACAGGGTATTTTGGAGACCCAGTACTTC
- - TRBJ2-5 TRBV19 CASSSQETQYF TGTGCCAGTAGCAGTCAAGAGACCCAGTACTTC
- - TRBJ1-4 TRBV9 CASSPGARVVSEKLFF TGTGCCAGCAGCCCAGGGGCTCGGGTGGTAAGCGAAAAACTGTTTTTT
- - TRBJ2-5 TRBV28 CASSLPMAGLETQYF TGTGCCAGCAGTTTACCGATGGCAGGGTTAGAGACCCAGTACTTC
- TRBD1 TRBJ2-7 TRBV2 CASSSTGLAEQYF TGTGCCAGCAGTTCGACAGGGCTTGCCGAGCAGTACTTC
- - TRBJ2-1 TRBV13 CASSPRFF TGTGCCAGCAGCCCCCGGTTCTTC